A selection of T cell receptor beta chains follows, all from one sample in a study of beta chain features in type 1 diabetes. Measured with immunoSEQ multiplex PCR; TCRdb has only the in-frame clones, and not every one. The sample consists of under 70,000 clones, 55% to 80% of them appearing once. The sample was stem cell memory CD4+ T cells from blood. The source is a woman aged 25 to 39 with type 1 diabetes. The CDR3 runs from the conserved cysteine through the conserved F or W. D genes are given only for firm matches. Clone size is not always given. Where it is, it says once, few, many or a class for expanded clones.

abundance	d_gene	v_gene	j_gene	CDR3nt	CDR3aa
NA	NA	TRBV6-5	TRBJ2-7	TGTGCCAGCAGTTTGCCCCCACCGGCCTACGAGCAGTACTTC	CASSLPPPAYEQYF
once	TRBD2	TRBV19	TRBJ2-2	TGTGCCAGTAGGACGGGAGGGCTTAACACCGGGGAGCTGTTTTTT	CASRTGGLNTGELFF
NA	NA	TRBV5-6	TRBJ1-1	TGTGCCAGCAGCTTGGTAGGCAGGGTGAACACTGAAGCTTTCTTT	CASSLVGRVNTEAFF
few	NA	TRBV10-2	TRBJ2-7	TGCGCCAGCAGGAGGACAGTAAACTACGAGCAGTACTTC	CASRRTVNYEQYF
NA	TRBD1	TRBV5-1	TRBJ1-1	TGCGCCAGCAGCCAGGACAGGGCCATGAACACTGAAGCTTTCTTT	CASSQDRAMNTEAFF
NA	TRBD1	TRBV28	TRBJ1-2	TGTGCCAGCAGTACGGGACAGAGACGAGAAGGCTACACCTTC	CASSTGQRREGYTF
few	NA	TRBV29-1	TRBJ2-1	TGCAGCGCCCAGGTGGCGTCCTACAATGAGCAGTTCTTC	CSAQVASYNEQFF
once	TRBD1	TRBV18	TRBJ1-2	TGTGCCAGCTCACAGGACAGGGACTATGGCTACACCTTC	CASSQDRDYGYTF
NA	NA	TRBV6-5	TRBJ2-5	TGTGCCAGCAGCTACACAGGGGGAGGGGAGACCCAGTACTTC	CASSYTGGGETQYF
NA	TRBD1	TRBV10-3	TRBJ2-2	TGTGCCATCAGGAGGCCCCAGGGACAGGGGAACACCGGGGAGCTGTTTTTT	CAIRRPQGQGNTGELFF
NA	TRBD1	TRBV4-1	TRBJ1-2	TGCGCCAGCAGCCAACTTCTACAGGGGGGATATGGCTACACCTTC	CASSQLLQGGYGYTF
NA	NA	TRBV14	TRBJ2-5	TGTGCCAGCAGCCAAGGTAGCTACTATGAAGAGACCCAGTACTTC	CASSQGSYYEETQYF
NA	NA	TRBV30	TRBJ1-1	TGTGCCTGGAGGACATCAGGGTCCACTGAAGCTTTCTTT	CAWRTSGSTEAFF
few	NA	TRBV18	TRBJ1-1	TGTGCCAGCTCACCACCCTCGCGGATGAACACTGAAGCTTTCTTT	CASSPPSRMNTEAFF
NA	NA	TRBV30	TRBJ1-5	TGTGCCTGGAGCATAAAAACAGGGTTTCAGCCCCAGCATTTT	CAWSIKTGFQPQHF
NA	NA	TRBV7-9	TRBJ2-3	TGTGCCAGCAGCTTATTTGGTGGCTCCAACACAGATACGCAGTATTTT	CASSLFGGSNTDTQYF
NA	TRBD2	TRBV28	TRBJ2-7	TGTGCCAGCAGTTTGTTAGCGGGAGCCTCCGAGCAGTACTTC	CASSLLAGASEQYF
NA	TRBD2	TRBV11-2	TRBJ2-5	TGTGCCAGCAGCTCCCCCGGGACTAGCGGGACGCGCGAGACCCAGTACTTC	CASSSPGTSGTRETQYF
once	NA	TRBV18	TRBJ2-2	TGTGCCAGCTCACCTCGGACTGCTAACACCGGGGAGCTGTTTTTT	CASSPRTANTGELFF
NA	NA	TRBV11-2	TRBJ2-5	TGTGCCAGCAGCTTATCGGGCGGACTACGCCAAGAGACCCAGTACTTC	CASSLSGGLRQETQYF
NA	TRBD1	TRBV9	TRBJ1-1	TGTGCCAGCAGCGTGGGGACAGGGATGAACACTGAAGCTTTCTTT	CASSVGTGMNTEAFF
NA	NA	TRBV19	TRBJ1-1	TGTGCCAGCGGTGCCCAGTCGGGCACTGAAGCTTTCTTT	CASGAQSGTEAFF
NA	TRBD2	TRBV18	TRBJ2-4	TGTGCCAGCTCACTAGCGGGAGGCCGGCACATTCAGTACTTC	CASSLAGGRHIQYF
NA	NA	TRBV28	TRBJ2-7	TGTGCCAGCAGTTCCTTAGGGGGAGGGGGATCCTACGAGCAGTACTTC	CASSSLGGGGSYEQYF
NA	NA	TRBV6-5	TRBJ1-5	TGTGCCAGCAAATCAGGGTCGGGCAATCAGCCCCAGCATTTT	CASKSGSGNQPQHF
NA	TRBD2	TRBV6-5	TRBJ2-1	TGTGCCAGCAGTTACTCGGGGACTAGCACGTTCAATGAGCAGTTCTTC	CASSYSGTSTFNEQFF
once	TRBD2	TRBV5-1	TRBJ2-7	TGCGCCAGCAGCTTGGGACTAGCGGGAGAGAAGTACGAGCAGTACTTC	CASSLGLAGEKYEQYF
few	TRBD1	TRBV18	TRBJ1-4	TGTGCCAGCTCACCTCCCGGGACAGGGAGTGAAAAACTGTTTTTT	CASSPPGTGSEKLFF
NA	NA	TRBV7-3	TRBJ2-6	TGTGCCAGCAGCCCACTCGACGGGTACTCTGGGGCCAACGTCCTGACTTTC	CASSPLDGYSGANVLTF
NA	TRBD2	TRBV4-1	TRBJ2-2	TGCGCCAGCAGCCAAGTGGGACTAGCGGGAGGCCCTACGAACACCGGGGAGCTGTTTTTT	CASSQVGLAGGPTNTGELFF
NA	TRBD2	TRBV7-3	TRBJ2-7	TGTGCCAGCAGCTTATCCTCGGGAGGGCCCTACGAGCAGTACTTC	CASSLSSGGPYEQYF
NA	TRBD2	TRBV5-1	TRBJ2-7	TGCGCCAGCAGCTGGACTAGCGGATACGAGCAGTACTTC	CASSWTSGYEQYF
few	NA	TRBV6-5	TRBJ1-2	TGTGCCAGCAGTTACGGCGGGGGTCCGGACTATGGCTACACCTTC	CASSYGGGPDYGYTF
NA	TRBD1	TRBV6-6	TRBJ2-7	TGTGCCAGCACCAAAGACAGGGAAGGAAGAAACGAGCAGTACTTC	CASTKDREGRNEQYF
few	TRBD1	TRBV7-3	TRBJ1-1	TGTGCCAGCAGCTCGGGACAGGGAGGGGGCACTGAAGCTTTCTTT	CASSSGQGGGTEAFF
NA	NA	TRBV7-3	TRBJ2-3	TGTGCCAGCAGCTTTCTCGGCACAGATACGCAGTATTTT	CASSFLGTDTQYF
once	TRBD2	TRBV5-1	TRBJ2-1	TGCGCCACTGCGCCGGGACTAGCGGGCAATGAGCAGTTCTTC	CATAPGLAGNEQFF
few	NA	TRBV5-1	TRBJ2-6	TGCGCCAGCAGCTCGATGAACCAGGGGTCTGGGGCCAACGTCCTGACTTTC	CASSSMNQGSGANVLTF
NA	TRBD1	TRBV5-1	TRBJ2-5	TGCGCCAGCAGCTTTCGGGACAGATACCAAGAGACCCAGTACTTC	CASSFRDRYQETQYF
once	TRBD2	TRBV19	TRBJ2-1	TGTGCCAGCACGGGACTAGCGGGAGTCCTACCCTACAATGAGCAGTTCTTC	CASTGLAGVLPYNEQFF
NA	NA	TRBV19	TRBJ2-1	TGTGCCAGTAGTTTGCGGGACTCCTACAATGAGCAGTTCTTC	CASSLRDSYNEQFF
NA	TRBD1	TRBV6-1	TRBJ1-1	TGTGCCAGCAGCCTAACAGGGGTCGGCGACACTGAAGCTTTCTTT	CASSLTGVGDTEAFF
NA	NA	TRBV2	TRBJ2-7	TGTGCCAGCTCTAGCGCGGCGTTCTCCTACGAGCAGTACTTC	CASSSAAFSYEQYF
NA	TRBD1	TRBV11-3	TRBJ2-5	TGTGCCAGCAGCCCCCAAGACAGGGGCAGGGGGGCCCAGTACTTC	CASSPQDRGRGAQYF
NA	TRBD2	TRBV5-1	TRBJ2-1	TGCGCCAGCAGCTCCCTGACTAGCCCCCCCTACAATGAGCAGTTCTTC	CASSSLTSPPYNEQFF
NA	TRBD2	TRBV7-9	TRBJ2-1	TGTGCCAGCAGCCCAAGCGGGAGGGCCCCCTACAATGAGCAGTTCTTC	CASSPSGRAPYNEQFF
NA	TRBD1	TRBV16	TRBJ1-5	TGTGCCAGCAGCCAAGGGGACAGGGGTGGCAATCAGCCCCAGCATTTT	CASSQGDRGGNQPQHF
NA	NA	TRBV7-3	TRBJ2-1	TGTGCCAGCAGCCTGAGAGTTAGCTCCTACAATGAGCAGTTCTTC	CASSLRVSSYNEQFF
few	NA	TRBV11-2	TRBJ2-7	TGTGCCAGCAGCTTAGATCAACACCTCTACGAGCAGTACTTC	CASSLDQHLYEQYF
NA	TRBD2	TRBV5-6	TRBJ2-4	TGTGCCAGCAGCTCAAGACCCGGGGGGGGTCGGAACATTCAGTACTTC	CASSSRPGGGRNIQYF
few	TRBD1	TRBV7-9	TRBJ2-7	TGTGCCAGCAGCCCCCGCAGGGGGCCTTCCCACGAGCAGTACTTC	CASSPRRGPSHEQYF
NA	TRBD1	TRBV28	TRBJ2-6	TGTGCCAGCAGTTCCTCCGGGACAGGCCACTCTGGGGCCAACGTCCTGACTTTC	CASSSSGTGHSGANVLTF